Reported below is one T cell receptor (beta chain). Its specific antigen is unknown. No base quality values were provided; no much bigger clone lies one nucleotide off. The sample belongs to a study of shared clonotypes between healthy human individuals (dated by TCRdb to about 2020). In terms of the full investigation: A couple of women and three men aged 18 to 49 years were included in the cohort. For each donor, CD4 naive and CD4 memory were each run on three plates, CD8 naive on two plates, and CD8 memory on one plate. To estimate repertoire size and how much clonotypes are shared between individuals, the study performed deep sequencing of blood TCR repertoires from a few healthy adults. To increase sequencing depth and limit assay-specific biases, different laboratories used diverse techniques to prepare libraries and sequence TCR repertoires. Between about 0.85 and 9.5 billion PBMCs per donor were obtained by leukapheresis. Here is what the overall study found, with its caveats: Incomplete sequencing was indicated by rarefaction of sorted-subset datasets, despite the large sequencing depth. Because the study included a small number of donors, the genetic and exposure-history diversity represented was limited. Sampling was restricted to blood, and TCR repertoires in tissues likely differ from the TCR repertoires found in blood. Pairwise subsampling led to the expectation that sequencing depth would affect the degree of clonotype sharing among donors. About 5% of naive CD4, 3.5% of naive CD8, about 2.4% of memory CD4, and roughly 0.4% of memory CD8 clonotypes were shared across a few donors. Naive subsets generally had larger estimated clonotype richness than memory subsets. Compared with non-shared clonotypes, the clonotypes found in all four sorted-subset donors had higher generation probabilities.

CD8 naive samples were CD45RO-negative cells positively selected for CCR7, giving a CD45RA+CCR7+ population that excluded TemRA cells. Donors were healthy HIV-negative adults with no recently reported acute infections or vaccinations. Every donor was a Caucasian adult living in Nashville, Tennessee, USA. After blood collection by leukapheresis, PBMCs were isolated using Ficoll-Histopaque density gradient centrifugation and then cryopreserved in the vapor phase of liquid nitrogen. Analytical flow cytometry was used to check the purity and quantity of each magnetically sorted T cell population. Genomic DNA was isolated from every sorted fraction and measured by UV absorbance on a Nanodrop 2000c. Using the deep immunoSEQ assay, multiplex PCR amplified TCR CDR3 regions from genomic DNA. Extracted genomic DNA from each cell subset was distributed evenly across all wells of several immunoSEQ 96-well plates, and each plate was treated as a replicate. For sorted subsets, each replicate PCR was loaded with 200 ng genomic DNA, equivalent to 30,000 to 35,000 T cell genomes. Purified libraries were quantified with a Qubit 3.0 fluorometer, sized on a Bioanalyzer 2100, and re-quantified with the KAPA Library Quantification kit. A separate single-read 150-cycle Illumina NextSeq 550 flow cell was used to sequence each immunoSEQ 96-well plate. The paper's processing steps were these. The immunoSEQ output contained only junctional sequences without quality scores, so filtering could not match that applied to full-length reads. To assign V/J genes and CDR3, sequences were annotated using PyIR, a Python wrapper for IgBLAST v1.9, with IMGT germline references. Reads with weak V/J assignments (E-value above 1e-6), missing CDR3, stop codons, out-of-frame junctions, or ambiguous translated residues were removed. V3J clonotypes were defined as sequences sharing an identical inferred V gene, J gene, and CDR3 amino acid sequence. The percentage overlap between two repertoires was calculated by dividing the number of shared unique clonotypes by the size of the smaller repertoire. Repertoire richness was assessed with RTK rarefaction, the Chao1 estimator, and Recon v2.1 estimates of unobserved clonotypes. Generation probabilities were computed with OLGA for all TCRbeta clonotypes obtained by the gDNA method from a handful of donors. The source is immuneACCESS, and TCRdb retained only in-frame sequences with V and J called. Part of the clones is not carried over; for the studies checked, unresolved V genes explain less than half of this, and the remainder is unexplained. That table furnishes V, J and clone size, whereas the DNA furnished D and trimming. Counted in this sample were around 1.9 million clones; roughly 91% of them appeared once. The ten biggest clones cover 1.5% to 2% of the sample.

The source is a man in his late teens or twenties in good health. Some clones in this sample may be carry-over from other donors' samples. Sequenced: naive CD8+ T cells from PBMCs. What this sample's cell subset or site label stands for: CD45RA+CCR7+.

The CDR3: CAIGRLRTGGKDEQFF. The nucleotide sequence reads TGTGCCATCGGACGATTACGAACAGGGGGCAAGGATGAGCAGTTCTTC. The sequence joins TRBV10-3 to TRBJ2-1; TRBD1 matches 9 bases in the middle. CDR3 length: 16 amino acids, cysteine to phenylalanine. Only the CDR3 DNA stays, 48 bases, in frame from base 1. CDR1 and CDR2 are drawn from the germline V gene: ENHRY, SYGVKD. Trimmed from V: 8 bases; trimmed from J: 8 bases; junction bases lacking a gene match: 16.